A selection of T cell receptor beta chains follows, all from one sample in a study of early T cells in non-severe SARS-CoV-2 infection. TCRdb re-derived calls from the 5' RACE reads in MiXCR, one entry per CDR3 protein. In the table there are 42,000 or so distinct CDR3 sequences, around 6.3% of which are singletons. The sample consisted of whole blood, taken at baseline. Source of these receptors: an adult who was a healthcare worker with PCR-confirmed SARS-CoV-2 infection or an uninfected control (not recorded which). Each CDR3 is given with its conserved first and last residue. D genes are given only for firm matches. Clone size appears in some rows only: once, few, many, or a class for an expanded clone.

TRBJ2-7 | many | NA | TRBV28 | TGTGCCAGCACCGAGGGAACAGCCTCCTACGAGCAGTACTTC | CASTEGTASYEQYF
TRBJ2-2 | few | TRBD1 | TRBV7-9 | TGTGCCAGCAGCGAGACAGGGTTTAACACCGGGGAGCTGTTTTTT | CASSETGFNTGELFF
TRBJ1-2 | many | NA | TRBV7-2 | TGTGCCAGCAGCCACCCCACCCGAAGGCAGGGTGTCTATGGCTACACCTTC | CASSHPTRRQGVYGYTF
TRBJ1-2 | few | NA | TRBV12-3/TRBV12-4 | TGTGCCAGCAGTTTACGGGGGGCCGCCTATGGCTACACCTTC | CASSLRGAAYGYTF
TRBJ2-3 | many | NA | TRBV24-1 | TGTGCCACCAGTGATTTACGACAGAGCACAGATACGCAGTATTTT | CATSDLRQSTDTQYF
TRBJ1-5 | many | TRBD1 | TRBV7-8 | TGTGCCAGCAGCCGTATTAAGGACAGGGGCAATCAGCCCCAGCATTTT | CASSRIKDRGNQPQHF
TRBJ1-2 | many | TRBD1 | TRBV18 | TGTGCCAGCTCATTTGGACAGGGCCACTTCTATGGCTACACCTTC | CASSFGQGHFYGYTF
TRBJ2-3 | many | TRBD2 | TRBV7-6 | TGTGCCAGCAGCTTAGAGGTAGCGGGGGGAGGTTTCACAGATACGCAGTATTTT | CASSLEVAGGGFTDTQYF
TRBJ2-5 | few | TRBD2 | TRBV11-2 | TGTGCCAGCAGCTTAGGCGCTCGGGCTAGCGGGGCCCAAGAGACCCAGTACTTC | CASSLGARASGAQETQYF
TRBJ2-2 | few | NA | TRBV30 | TGTGCCTGGAAGAGAGATTGGAGCACCGGGGAGCTGTTTTTT | CAWKRDWSTGELFF
TRBJ2-5 | few | TRBD1 | TRBV29-1 | TGCAGCGTTGATGGGGACAGGGGCGGGCAAGAGACCCAGTACTTC | CSVDGDRGGQETQYF
TRBJ1-3 | many | NA | TRBV3-1 | TGTGCCAGCAGCCAAGAAACAGCAAGGAGCACCATATATTTT | CASSQETARSTIYF
TRBJ1-2 | many | NA | TRBV27 | TGTGCCAGCAGTTTCGGAGTAGACTCTAACTATGGCTACACCTTC | CASSFGVDSNYGYTF
TRBJ2-1 | few | NA | TRBV5-1 | TGCGCCAGCAGCCAAGTCGGGGGGCCCTACAATGAGCAGTTCTTC | CASSQVGGPYNEQFF
TRBJ2-3 | many | NA | TRBV7-6 | TGTGCCAGCAGCTCCCCTGCAGGGACAGATACGCAGTATTTT | CASSSPAGTDTQYF
TRBJ1-5 | medium-sized | NA | TRBV7-6 | TGTGCCAGCAGCTTGAGCGTAGGGGCTCAGCCCCAGCATTTT | CASSLSVGAQPQHF
TRBJ2-3 | NA | TRBD1 | TRBV27 | TGTGCCACCAAGAATGGCAGGGGGATTACCGTACGTACAGATACGCAGTATTTT | CATKNGRGITVRTDTQYF
TRBJ2-7 | many | TRBD1 | TRBV5-8 | TGTGCCAGCAGCAGCAGATCCGGGACAGGGTCCTACGAGCAGTACTTC | CASSSRSGTGSYEQYF
TRBJ1-5 | many | NA | TRBV5-6 | TGTGCCAGCAGCTTGCGCGCCAGGTTTTATCAGCCCCAGCATTTT | CASSLRARFYQPQHF
TRBJ1-1 | NA | TRBD1 | TRBV7-2 | TGTGCCAGCAGCCCCCGGACAGGGCCGAACACTGAAGCTTTCTTT | CASSPRTGPNTEAFF
TRBJ1-6 | NA | NA | TRBV27 | TGTGCCAGCAGTTTAGGGGCGGGGATCGATTCACCCCTCCACTTT | CASSLGAGIDSPLHF
TRBJ2-1 | NA | TRBD1 | TRBV24-1 | TGTGCCACCAGTGATAGGTCGAGACAGGGGAATGAGCAGTTCTTC | CATSDRSRQGNEQFF
TRBJ2-7 | many | TRBD1 | TRBV12-3/TRBV12-4 | TGTGCCAGCAGCAATCCCGGGACAGGCGGCTACGAGCAGTACTTC | CASSNPGTGGYEQYF
TRBJ1-6 | many | NA | TRBV27 | TGTGCCAGCAGTTGGGGGTCCAGGGGAAATTCACCCCTCCACTTT | CASSWGSRGNSPLHF
TRBJ2-3 | many | TRBD1 | TRBV10-3 | TGTGCCATCGGTCAGGACAGGGGCACAGATACGCAGTATTTT | CAIGQDRGTDTQYF
TRBJ2-1 | many | NA | TRBV30 | TGTGCCTGGAGTGTACGATCAAGGGGTGAGCAGTTCTTC | CAWSVRSRGEQFF
TRBJ1-1 | many | NA | TRBV30 | TGTGCCTGGAGTCAGACAGCGAACACTGAAGCTTTCTTT | CAWSQTANTEAFF
TRBJ1-1 | NA | NA | TRBV12-3/TRBV12-4 | TGTGCCAGCAGTTTGGGAGCGTACACTGAAGCTTTCTTT | CASSLGAYTEAFF
TRBJ2-5 | NA | TRBD2 | TRBV2 | TGTGCCAGCAGTGAAGCGCTTAGCGGGGGTAAAGAGACCCAGTACTTC | CASSEALSGGKETQYF